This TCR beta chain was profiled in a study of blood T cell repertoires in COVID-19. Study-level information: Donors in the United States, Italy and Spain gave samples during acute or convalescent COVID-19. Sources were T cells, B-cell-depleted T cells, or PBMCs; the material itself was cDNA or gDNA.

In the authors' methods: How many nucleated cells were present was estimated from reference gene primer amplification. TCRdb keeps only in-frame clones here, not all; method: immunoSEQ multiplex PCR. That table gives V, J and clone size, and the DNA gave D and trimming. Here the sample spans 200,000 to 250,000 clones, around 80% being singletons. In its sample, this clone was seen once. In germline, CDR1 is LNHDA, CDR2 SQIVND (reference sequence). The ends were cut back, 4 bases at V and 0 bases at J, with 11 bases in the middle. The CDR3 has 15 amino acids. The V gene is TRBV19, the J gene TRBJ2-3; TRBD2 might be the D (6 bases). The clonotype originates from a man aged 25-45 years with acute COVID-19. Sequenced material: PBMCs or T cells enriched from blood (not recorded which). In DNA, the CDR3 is TGTGCCAGTAGTAACGCCGGGACTAGCACAGATACGCAGTATTTT. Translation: CASSNAGTSTDTQYF.